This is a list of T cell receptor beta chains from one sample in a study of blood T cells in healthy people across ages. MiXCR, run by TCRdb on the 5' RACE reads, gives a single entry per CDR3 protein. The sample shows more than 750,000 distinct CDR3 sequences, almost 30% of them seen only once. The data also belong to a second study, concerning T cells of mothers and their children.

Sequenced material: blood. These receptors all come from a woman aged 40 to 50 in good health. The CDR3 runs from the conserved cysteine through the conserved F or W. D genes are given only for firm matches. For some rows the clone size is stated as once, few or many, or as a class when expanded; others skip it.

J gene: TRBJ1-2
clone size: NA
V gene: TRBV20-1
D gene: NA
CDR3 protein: CSATNRQAYGYTF
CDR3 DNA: TGCAGTGCCACAAATCGACAGGCCTATGGCTACACCTTC

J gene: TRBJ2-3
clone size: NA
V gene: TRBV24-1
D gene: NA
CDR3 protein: CATSVGGPNTQYF
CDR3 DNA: TGTGCCACCAGTGTGGGGGGCCCGAATACGCAGTATTTT

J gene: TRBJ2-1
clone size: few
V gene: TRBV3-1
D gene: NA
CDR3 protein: CASSQGGVPRWFF
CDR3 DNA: TGTGCCAGCAGTCAAGGAGGGGTCCCAAGGTGGTTCTTC

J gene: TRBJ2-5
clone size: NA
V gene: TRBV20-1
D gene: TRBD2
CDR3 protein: CSARPPLAGGPKTQYF
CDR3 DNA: TGCAGTGCCCGACCCCCTCTAGCGGGGGGGCCGAAGACCCAGTACTTC

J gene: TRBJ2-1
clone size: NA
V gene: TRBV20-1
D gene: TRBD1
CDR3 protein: CSAVGTGRMSEQFF
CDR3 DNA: TGCAGTGCCGTAGGGACAGGGCGGATGAGTGAGCAGTTCTTC

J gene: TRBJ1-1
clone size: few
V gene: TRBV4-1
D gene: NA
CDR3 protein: CASSQEGVGRTEAFF
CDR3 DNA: TGCGCCAGCAGCCAAGAAGGGGTAGGGCGCACTGAAGCTTTCTTT

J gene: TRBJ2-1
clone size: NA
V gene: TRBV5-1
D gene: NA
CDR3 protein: CASSNTGTSYNEQFF
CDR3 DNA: TGCGCCAGCAGCAATACGGGAACTAGCTACAATGAGCAGTTCTTC

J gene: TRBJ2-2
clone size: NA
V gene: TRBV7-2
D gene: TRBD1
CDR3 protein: CASRLTGGTGELFF
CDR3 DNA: TGTGCCAGCAGGCTAACAGGGGGAACCGGGGAGCTGTTTTTT

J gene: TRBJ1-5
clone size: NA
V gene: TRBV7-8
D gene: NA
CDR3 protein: CASSGLWDSNQPQHF
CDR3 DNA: TGTGCCAGCAGCGGATTGTGGGATTCCAATCAGCCCCAGCATTTT

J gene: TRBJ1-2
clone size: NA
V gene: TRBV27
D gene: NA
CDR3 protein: CASSSGTLEGYTF
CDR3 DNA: TGTGCCAGCAGTTCGGGGACCTTGGAAGGCTACACCTTC

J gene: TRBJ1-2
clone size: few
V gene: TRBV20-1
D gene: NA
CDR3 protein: CSATSSGMGYGYTF
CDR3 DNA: TGCAGTGCTACCTCCTCCGGGATGGGGTATGGCTACACCTTC

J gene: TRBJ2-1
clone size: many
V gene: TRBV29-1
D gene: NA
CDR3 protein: CSVGGASSSYNEQFF
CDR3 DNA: TGCAGCGTTGGGGGGGCCTCGAGCTCCTACAATGAGCAGTTCTTC

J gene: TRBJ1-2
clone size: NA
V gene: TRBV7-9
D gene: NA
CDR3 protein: CASSLAWQGNGYTF
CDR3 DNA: TGTGCCAGCAGCTTAGCGTGGCAGGGCAATGGCTACACCTTC